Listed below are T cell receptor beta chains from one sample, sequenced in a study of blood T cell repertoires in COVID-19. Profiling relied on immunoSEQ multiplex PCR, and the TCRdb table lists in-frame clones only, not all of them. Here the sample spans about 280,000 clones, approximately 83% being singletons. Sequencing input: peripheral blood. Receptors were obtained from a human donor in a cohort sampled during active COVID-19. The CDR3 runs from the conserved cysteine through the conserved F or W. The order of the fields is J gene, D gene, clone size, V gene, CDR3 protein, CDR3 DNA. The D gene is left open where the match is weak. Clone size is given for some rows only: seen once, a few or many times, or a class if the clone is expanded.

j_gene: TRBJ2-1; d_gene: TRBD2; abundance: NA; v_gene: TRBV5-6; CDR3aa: CASTRLAQRAEQFF; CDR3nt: TGTGCCAGCACCAGACTAGCGCAAAGGGCGGAGCAGTTCTTC
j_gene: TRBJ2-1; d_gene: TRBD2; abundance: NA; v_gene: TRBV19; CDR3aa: CASSIWPGTSRDEQFF; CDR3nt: TGTGCCAGTAGTATTTGGCCCGGGACTAGTCGGGATGAGCAGTTCTTC
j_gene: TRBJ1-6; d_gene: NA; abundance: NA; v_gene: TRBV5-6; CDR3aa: CASSSGGSPLHF; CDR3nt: TGTGCCAGCAGCTCTGGTGGCTCACCCCTCCACTTT
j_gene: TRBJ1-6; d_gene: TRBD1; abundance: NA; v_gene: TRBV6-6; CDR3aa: CASSYTDRAPLHF; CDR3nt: TGTGCCAGCAGTTACACAGACAGGGCACCCCTCCACTTT
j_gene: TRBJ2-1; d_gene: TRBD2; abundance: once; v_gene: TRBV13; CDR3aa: CASSRTSGSRTYNEQFF; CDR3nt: TGTGCCAGCAGCCGGACTAGCGGGAGTAGGACCTACAATGAGCAGTTCTTC
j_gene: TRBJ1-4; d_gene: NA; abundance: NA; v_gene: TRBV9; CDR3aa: CASSVGRSEKLFF; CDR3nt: TGTGCCAGCAGCGTAGGCAGAAGTGAAAAACTGTTTTTT
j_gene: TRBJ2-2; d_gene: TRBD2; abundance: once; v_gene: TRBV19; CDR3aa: CASRAGGGTGELFF; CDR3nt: TGTGCCAGTAGAGCGGGGGGAGGTACCGGGGAGCTGTTTTTT
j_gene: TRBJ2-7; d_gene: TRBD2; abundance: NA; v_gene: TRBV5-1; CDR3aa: CASSQTGGDCVF; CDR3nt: TGCGCCAGCAGCCAAACCGGGGGGGATTGTGTCTTC
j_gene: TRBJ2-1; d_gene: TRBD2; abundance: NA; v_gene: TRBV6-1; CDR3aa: CASSEHASGSRNEQFF; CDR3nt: TGTGCCAGCAGTGAACACGCTAGCGGGAGTCGCAATGAGCAGTTCTTC
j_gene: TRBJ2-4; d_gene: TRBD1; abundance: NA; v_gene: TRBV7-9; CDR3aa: CASSLGQGVDIQYF; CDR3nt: TGTGCCAGCAGCTTAGGACAGGGGGTGGACATTCAGTACTTC
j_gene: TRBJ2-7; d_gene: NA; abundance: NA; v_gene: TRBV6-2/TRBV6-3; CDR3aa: CASSPEGLSSYEQYF; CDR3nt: TGTGCCAGCAGCCCCGAGGGCCTTAGTTCCTACGAGCAGTACTTC
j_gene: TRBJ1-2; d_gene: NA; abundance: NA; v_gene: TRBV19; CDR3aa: CASRPGSVYGYTF; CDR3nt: TGTGCCAGTAGGCCAGGGTCGGTCTATGGCTACACCTTC
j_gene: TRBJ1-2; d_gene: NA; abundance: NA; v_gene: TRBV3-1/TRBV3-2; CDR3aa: CASSQDLGAGYTF; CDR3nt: TGTGCCAGCAGCCAAGATTTGGGGGCGGGCTACACCTTC
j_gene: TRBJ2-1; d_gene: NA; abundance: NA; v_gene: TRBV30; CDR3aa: CAWSAPLVNVF; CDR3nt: TGTGCCTGGAGTGCCCCACTAGTCAATGTCTTC
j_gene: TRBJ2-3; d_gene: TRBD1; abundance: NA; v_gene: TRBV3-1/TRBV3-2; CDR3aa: CASSPIRGRLTDTQYF; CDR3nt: TGTGCCAGCAGCCCCATAAGGGGGCGCTTGACAGATACGCAGTATTTT
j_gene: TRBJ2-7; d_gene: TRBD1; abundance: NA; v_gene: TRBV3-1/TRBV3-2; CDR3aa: CASSHWDRGGEQYF; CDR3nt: TGTGCCAGCAGCCATTGGGACAGGGGCGGGGAGCAGTACTTC
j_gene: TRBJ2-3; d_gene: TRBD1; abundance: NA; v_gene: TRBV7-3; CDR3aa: CASSSTGGFTDTQYF; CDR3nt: TGTGCCAGCAGCTCCACAGGGGGCTTCACAGATACGCAGTATTTT
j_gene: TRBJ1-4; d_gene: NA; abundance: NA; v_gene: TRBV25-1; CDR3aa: CASSDQRTANEKLFF; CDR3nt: TGTGCCAGCAGTGACCAAAGGACAGCTAATGAAAAACTGTTTTTT
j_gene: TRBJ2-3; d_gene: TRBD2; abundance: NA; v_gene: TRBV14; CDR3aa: CASSPPGTSGTDTQYF; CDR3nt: TGTGCCAGCAGCCCCCCCGGGACTAGCGGCACAGATACGCAGTATTTT
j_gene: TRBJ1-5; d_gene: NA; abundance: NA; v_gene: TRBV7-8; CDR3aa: CASSLNGVSNQPQHF; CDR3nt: TGTGCCAGCAGCTTAAACGGGGTGAGCAATCAGCCCCAGCATTTT
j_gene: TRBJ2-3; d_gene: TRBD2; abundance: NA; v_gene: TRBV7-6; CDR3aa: CASSYTSGRMDTQYF; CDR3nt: TGTGCCAGCAGTTATACTAGCGGGAGAATGGATACGCAGTATTTT
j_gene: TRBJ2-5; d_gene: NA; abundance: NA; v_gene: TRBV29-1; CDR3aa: CSHSTGRETQYF; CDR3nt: TGCAGCCACTCGACAGGGAGGGAGACCCAGTACTTC
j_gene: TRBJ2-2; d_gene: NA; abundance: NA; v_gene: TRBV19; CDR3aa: CASSITPANTGELFF; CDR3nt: TGTGCCAGTAGTATAACGCCAGCGAACACCGGGGAGCTGTTTTTT
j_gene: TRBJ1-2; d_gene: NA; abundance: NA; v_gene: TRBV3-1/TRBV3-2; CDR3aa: CASSLGINGYTF; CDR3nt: TGTGCCAGCAGCCTCGGGATTAATGGCTACACCTTC
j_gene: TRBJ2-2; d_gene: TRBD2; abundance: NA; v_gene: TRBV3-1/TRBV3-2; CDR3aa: CASSQGLAGWAGELFF; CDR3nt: TGTGCCAGCAGCCAAGGACTAGCGGGATGGGCCGGGGAGCTGTTTTTT
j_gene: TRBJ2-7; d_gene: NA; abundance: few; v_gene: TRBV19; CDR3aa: CASSRALAVGEQYF; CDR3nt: TGTGCCAGTAGCCGAGCACTAGCAGTTGGCGAGCAGTACTTC
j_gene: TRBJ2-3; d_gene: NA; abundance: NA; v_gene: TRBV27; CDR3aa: CASSPRAGAYTDTQYF; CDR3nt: TGTGCCAGCAGTCCCCGGGCAGGGGCCTACACAGATACGCAGTATTTT
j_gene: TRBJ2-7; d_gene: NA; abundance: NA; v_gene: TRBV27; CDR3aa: CASSRGEASYEQYF; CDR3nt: TGTGCCAGCAGTCGTGGTGAGGCCTCCTACGAGCAGTACTTC
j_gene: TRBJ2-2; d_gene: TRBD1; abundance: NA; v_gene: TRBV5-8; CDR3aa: CASSATGLAGELFF; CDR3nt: TGTGCCAGCAGCGCGACAGGGCTTGCCGGGGAGCTGTTTTTT
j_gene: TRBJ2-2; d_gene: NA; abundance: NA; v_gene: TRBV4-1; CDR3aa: CASSLGGAKPGELFF; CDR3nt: TGCGCCAGCAGCCTAGGTGGGGCAAAGCCCGGGGAGCTGTTTTTT
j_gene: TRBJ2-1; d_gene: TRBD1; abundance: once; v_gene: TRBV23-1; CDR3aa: CASSPGRRDRGADEQFF; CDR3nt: TGCGCCAGCAGTCCGGGTCGCCGGGACAGGGGGGCGGATGAGCAGTTCTTC
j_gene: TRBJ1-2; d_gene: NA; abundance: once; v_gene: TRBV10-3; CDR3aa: CAISESGNTNYGYTF; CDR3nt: TGTGCCATCAGTGAATCGGGGAATACTAACTATGGCTACACCTTC